This record concerns one TCR beta chain sequence. The antigen remains unidentified. One entry per CDR3 protein, called by TCRdb with MiXCR from the reads. The sample lists approximately 770,000 distinct CDR3 sequences, almost 30% occurring once. The data stem from a study of T cell repertoires in cytomegalovirus infection. Study-level background: Recently identified HLA-C-restricted CMV epitopes and well-studied HLA-B-restricted CMV epitopes were used by the study. From public TCR beta signatures came an indication of both CMV infection and matching HLA type. Study-wide results and caveats: The study identified carriers of CMV plus the relevant HLA from cumulative public TCR beta family frequency.

This receptor was taken from a human donor in good health (CMV status not recorded). Some clones in this sample may be carry-over from other donors' samples. Material: cultured CD8+ T cells from PBMCs, obtained from culture after CMV antigen stimulation.

As DNA, the CDR3 is TGCGCCAGCAGCCCGCCCGGGACAGGGAATGAAAAACTGTTTTTT. Translated: CASSPPGTGNEKLFF. The chain has TRBV4-1 and TRBJ1-4; 9 bases line up with TRBD1. After removal of 4 bases from V and 5 bases from J, the junction contained 5 bases not matched to a gene. Per the germline V gene, CDR1 is MGHRA and CDR2 is YSYEKL. The CDR3 loop spans 15 amino acids.